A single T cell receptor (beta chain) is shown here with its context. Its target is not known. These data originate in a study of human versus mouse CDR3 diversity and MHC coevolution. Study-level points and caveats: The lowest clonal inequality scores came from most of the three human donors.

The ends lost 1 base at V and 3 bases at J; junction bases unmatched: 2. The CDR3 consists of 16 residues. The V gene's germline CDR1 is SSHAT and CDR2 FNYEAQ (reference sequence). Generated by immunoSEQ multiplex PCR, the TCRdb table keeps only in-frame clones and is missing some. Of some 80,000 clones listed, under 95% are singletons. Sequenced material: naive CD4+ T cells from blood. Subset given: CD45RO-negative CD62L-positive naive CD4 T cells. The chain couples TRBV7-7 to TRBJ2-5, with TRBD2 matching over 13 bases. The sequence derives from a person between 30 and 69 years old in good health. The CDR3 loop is CASSLGLAGGKETQYF. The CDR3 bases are TGTGCCAGCAGCTTAGGACTAGCGGGGGGAAAAGAGACCCAGTACTTC.